These 17 T cell receptor beta chains share one sample of origin, sequenced in a study of monozygotic twins with inflammatory bowel disease. Following a re-call of the 5' RACE reads, TCRdb has one entry per CDR3 protein and lacks DNA. The sample includes approximately 200,000 distinct CDR3 sequences. Material: blood. These receptors were obtained from a human donor with ulcerative colitis or Crohn's disease, or a healthy co-twin of an affected twin (not recorded which).

The chain combines TRBV20-1 with TRBJ2-5; the TCRdb call, TRBD1, lacks DNA for checking. The CDR3 covers 14 residues. Per germline, CDR1 DFQATT and CDR2 SNEGSKA (reference sequence). This CDR3 reads CSAHRGTPQETQYF.

The V gene is TRBV7-8, the J gene TRBJ2-1. Germline V gene sequence: CDR1 SGHVS, CDR2 FQNEAQ. The CDR3 has 15 amino acids. CDR3 sequence reads: CASSLGRAAYNEQFF. Looking up the rest from reference TRBV7-8 and TRBJ2-1 gives the full variable domain: GAGVSQSPRYKVAKRGQDVALRCDPISGHVSLFWYQQALGQGPEFLTYFQNEAQLDKSGLPSDRFFAERPEGSVSTLKIQRTQQEDSAVYLCASSLGRAAYNEQFFGPGTRLTVL.

V is TRBV12-3 or TRBV12-4 and J is TRBJ1-3. CDR3 size: 14 residues. The CDR3 here is CASSPSRSGNTIYF.

The chain carries TRBV16 and TRBJ2-5; TCRdb gives TRBD1 as the D gene, but with no DNA this cannot be confirmed. Germline V lookup: CDR1 KGHSY, CDR2 FQNENV. The CDR3 has 14 amino acids. CDR3 sequence reads: CASSQSKGKETQYF.

The chain combines TRBV7-8 with TRBJ2-1; without DNA, the TCRdb call of TRBD2 cannot be checked. The CDR3 extends over 13 amino acids. Germline CDR1 and CDR2: SGHVS and FQNEAQ. The CDR3 loop is CASSLAGRGEQFF.

The genes are TRBV20-1 and TRBJ2-7. The CDR3 sequence is 12 residues long. Germline V gene sequence: CDR1 DFQATT, CDR2 SNEGSKA (reference sequence). The CDR3 reads CSAKTVSYEQYF.

The gene calls are TRBV12-3 or TRBV12-4 and TRBJ2-7. The CDR3 sequence is 11 residues long. This CDR3 is CASSEGYEQYF.

This chain's CDR3 is CASSISGGGGTDTQYF. V usage is TRBV19 and J usage is TRBJ2-3; TCRdb picks TRBD2, but there is no DNA to check that call. This CDR3 has 16 residues. Looked up from germline, CDR1 is LNHDA and CDR2 is SQIVND (reference sequence). The whole variable domain, filled in from reference TRBV19 and TRBJ2-3, reads DGGITQSPKYLFRKEGQNVTLSCEQNLNHDAMYWYRQDPGQGLRLIYYSQIVNDFQKGDIAEGYSVSREKKESFPLTVTSAQKNPTAFYLCASSISGGGGTDTQYFGPGTRLTVL.

The CDR3: CASSLGSGGGFYGYTF. V is TRBV7-2 and J is TRBJ1-2; TCRdb reports TRBD1, a call that lacks DNA to check it against. Germline assignment: CDR1 SGHTA and CDR2 FQGNSA. The CDR3 length is 16 residues.

The chain links TRBV7-2 to TRBJ1-5. The CDR3 length is 15 residues. Germline CDR1 is SGHTA and CDR2 is FQGNSA. The CDR3 here is CASSLSGSINQPQHF.

The genes are TRBV7-6 and TRBJ2-7; the TCRdb D gene call, TRBD1, has no DNA to confirm it. The CDR3 has 15 residues. Germline V gene lookup returns CDR1 SGHVS and CDR2 FNYEAQ. CDR3 loop: CASSFAGQGTYEQYF.

V usage is TRBV3-1 and J usage is TRBJ2-1. Per germline, CDR1 LGHDT and CDR2 YNNKEL (reference sequence). The CDR3 loop spans 13 amino acids. The CDR3 protein is CASSQESSSGQFF.

The gene calls are TRBV5-1 and TRBJ2-3. This CDR3 is 16 amino acids long. CDR1 SGHRS and CDR2 YFSETQ come from the germline V gene. CDR3: CASSLETAPSTDTQYF.

V is TRBV5-1 and J is TRBJ2-1. Germline assignment: CDR1 SGHRS and CDR2 YFSETQ. There are 14 residues in the CDR3. The CDR3 is CASSLEYNWSEQFF.

CDR3 protein: CASSLVETEAFF. This chain links TRBV12-3 or TRBV12-4 with TRBJ1-1. The CDR3 covers 12 residues.

The chain carries TRBV5-5 and TRBJ2-1; the TCRdb call, TRBD2, lacks DNA for checking. Germline V gene data show CDR1 as SGHKS and CDR2 as YYEKEE (reference sequence). This CDR3 has 15 residues. CDR3 region: CASSSSGTIYNEQFF.

The gene calls are TRBV4-1 and TRBJ1-2; the TCRdb D gene call, TRBD1, has no DNA to confirm it. The CDR3 length is 15 residues. Per germline, CDR1 MGHRA and CDR2 YSYEKL. CDR3 sequence: CASSQGVGTAYGYTF.